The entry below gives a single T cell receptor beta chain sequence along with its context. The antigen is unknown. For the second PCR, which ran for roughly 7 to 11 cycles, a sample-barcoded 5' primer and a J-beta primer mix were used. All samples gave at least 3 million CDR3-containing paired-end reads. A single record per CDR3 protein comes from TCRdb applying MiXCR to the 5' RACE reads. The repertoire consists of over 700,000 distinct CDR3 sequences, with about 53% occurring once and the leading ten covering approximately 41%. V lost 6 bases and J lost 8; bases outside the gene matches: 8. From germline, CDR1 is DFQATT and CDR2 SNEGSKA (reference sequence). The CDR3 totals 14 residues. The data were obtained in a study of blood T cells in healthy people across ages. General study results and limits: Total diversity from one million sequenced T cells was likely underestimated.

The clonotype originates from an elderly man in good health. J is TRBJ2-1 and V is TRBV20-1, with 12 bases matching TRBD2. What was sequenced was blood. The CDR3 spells CSARGLAGQHEQFF. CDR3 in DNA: TGCAGTGCCCGAGGACTAGCGGGACAACATGAGCAGTTCTTC.